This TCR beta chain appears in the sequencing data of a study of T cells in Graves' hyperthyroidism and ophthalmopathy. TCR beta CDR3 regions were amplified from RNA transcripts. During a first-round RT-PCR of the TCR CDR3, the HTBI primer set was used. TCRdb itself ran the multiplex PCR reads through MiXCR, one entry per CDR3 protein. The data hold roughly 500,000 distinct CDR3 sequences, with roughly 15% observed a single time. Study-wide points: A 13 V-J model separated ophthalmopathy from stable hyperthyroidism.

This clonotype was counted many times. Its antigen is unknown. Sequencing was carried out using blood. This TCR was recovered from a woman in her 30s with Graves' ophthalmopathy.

CDR3 amino acids: CASSGSNQPQHF. In DNA, the CDR3 is TGTGCCAGCAGCGGATCTAATCAGCCCCAGCATTTT. V usage is TRBV9 and J usage is TRBJ1-5; the D is unclear. The CDR3 runs 12 residues. V shed 3 bases and J shed 4 bases, with 5 bases lying between them. Germline values: CDR1 SGDLS, CDR2 YYNGEE.